The 23 T cell receptor beta chains below were found in one sample sequenced in a study of CXCR3-negative and CXCR3-positive naive CD8 T cells. Via 5' RACE with UMI labels, TRB cDNA libraries were prepared. Following a re-call of the 5' RACE reads, TCRdb has one entry per CDR3 protein and lacks DNA. Here the sample table reports about 9,600 distinct CDR3 sequences. The source material was naive CXCR3- CD8+ T cells from blood. The subset was: CD45RO-CCR7+CD27+CD95- naive CD8+ T cells lacking CXCR3 (TNR3-). These receptor sequences come from a human donor in good health. Some clones in this sample may be carry-over from other donors' samples.

The chain has TRBV20-1 and TRBJ1-2. The CDR3 has 14 residues. Germline lookup yields CDR1 DFQATT and CDR2 SNEGSKA (reference sequence). CDR3 protein: CSARDWGRPQGYTF.

The chain carries TRBV29-1 and TRBJ1-2; the D call of TRBD1 rests on TCRdb alone, since no DNA is present to check it. This CDR3 contains 15 residues. CDR1 and CDR2 from the germline V gene are SQVTM and ANQGSEA. CDR3 region: CSVPSPGPTLYGYTF.

The CDR3 here is CASSPRVVYTEAFF. The chain has TRBV12-3 or TRBV12-4 and TRBJ1-1; with no DNA, the TCRdb D assignment of TRBD1 cannot be verified. There are 14 residues in the CDR3.

The CDR3 sequence is CASSPDPLAGATDTQYF. This chain uses TRBV5-1 with TRBJ2-3; lacking DNA, the TRBD2 call made by TCRdb goes unchecked. Germline assignment: CDR1 SGHRS and CDR2 YFSETQ. The CDR3 totals 17 residues.

The chain joins TRBV6-6 to TRBJ2-5; TCRdb proposes TRBD2, but this gene call is untestable without DNA. CDR3 length equals 12 residues. Germline CDR1 is MNHNY and CDR2 is SVGAGI (reference sequence). The CDR3 sequence is CASLAGRETQYF.

The chain recombines TRBV29-1 with TRBJ2-3. CDR1 and CDR2 from the germline V gene are SQVTM and ANQGSEA. The CDR3 contains 16 residues. This chain's CDR3 is CSVEGGMRLSTDTQYF.

Considering frequency, this clonotype is medium-sized (0.01 to 0.1%). V gene TRBV7-9 combines with J gene TRBJ2-6. CDR1 is SEHNR, CDR2 FQNEAQ, per germline (reference sequence). CDR3 length equals 17 residues. The CDR3: CASSSATDSSGANVLTF.

The genes are TRBV29-1 and TRBJ2-5; TCRdb indicates TRBD1, and absent DNA this call remains unverified. The CDR3 contains 13 residues. Germline V CDR1 and CDR2: SQVTM, ANQGSEA. The CDR3 is CSFNQGGEETQYF.

This rearrangement joins TRBV29-1 to TRBJ2-1. The germline V gene has CDR1 SQVTM and CDR2 ANQGSEA. This CDR3 contains 14 residues. Here the CDR3 reads CSVPPVPSYNEQFF.

This clonotype is medium-sized by frequency. The V gene is TRBV6-5, the J gene TRBJ1-4; TCRdb selects TRBD1, and the lack of DNA leaves this call unchecked. This CDR3 is 15 amino acids long. Germline V gene lookup returns CDR1 MNHEY and CDR2 SVGAGI. CDR3 sequence reads: CASSYMGQGKEKLFF.

The chain joins TRBV29-1 to TRBJ2-1; the D call of TRBD1 rests on TCRdb alone, since no DNA is present to check it. The germline CDR1 and CDR2 sequences are SQVTM and ANQGSEA. The CDR3 contains 14 residues. The CDR3 loop is CSVRTGGSGNEQFF.

The chain has TRBV19 and TRBJ1-1. The length of the CDR3 is 12 residues. Per germline, CDR1 LNHDA and CDR2 SQIVND (reference sequence). Here the CDR3 reads CASHEGNTEAFF.

V is TRBV20-1 and J is TRBJ1-5. The germline gives CDR1 DFQATT, CDR2 SNEGSKA (reference sequence). The CDR3 is made up of 13 amino acids. CDR3 sequence reads: CSATINSNQPQHF.

The chain combines TRBV28 with TRBJ1-5. Germline V gene sequence: CDR1 MDHEN, CDR2 SYDVKM. The CDR3 runs 14 residues. CDR3: CASSYLNSNQPQHF.

The chain has TRBV4-3 and TRBJ2-1; lacking DNA, the TRBD2 call made by TCRdb goes unchecked. Germline V gives CDR1 LGHNA, CDR2 YSLEER. CDR3 length: 17 amino acids. This CDR3 reads CASSQGPKRELISEQLF.

This clonotype is deemed medium-sized by its frequency. V usage is TRBV7-9 and J usage is TRBJ1-1; TCRdb returns TRBD1, unconfirmable since there is no DNA. This CDR3 has 13 amino acids. Germline CDR1 SEHNR, CDR2 FQNEAQ (reference sequence). The CDR3 reads CASSATVQVEAFF. Based on the CDR3 plus reference TRBV7-9 and TRBJ1-1, the full variable domain is DTGVSQNPRHKITKRGQNVTFRCDPISEHNRLYWYRQTLGQGPEFLTYFQNEAQLEKSRLLSDRFSAERPKGSFSTLEIQRTEQGDSAMYLCASSATVQVEAFFGQGTRLTVV.

The V and J genes are TRBV25-1 and TRBJ2-7; TCRdb indicates TRBD2, and absent DNA this call remains unverified. Germline CDR1 reads MGHDK; CDR2 reads SYGVNS. The CDR3 loop spans 13 amino acids. The CDR3 reads CASSSEGELKWYF.

This chain connects TRBV29-1 to TRBJ2-1; TCRdb's assignment of TRBD1 cannot be checked, as there is no DNA. This CDR3 is built from 14 residues. Germline CDR1 and CDR2: SQVTM and ANQGSEA. CDR3 amino acids: CSVEEGTGLYEQFF.

This rearrangement joins TRBV19 to TRBJ2-1. This CDR3 contains 13 residues. From germline, CDR1 is LNHDA and CDR2 SQIVND (reference sequence). CDR3 amino acids: CASSILPNNEQFF.

This chain joins TRBV29-1 and TRBJ2-1; the TRBD2 assignment by TCRdb is unverifiable without DNA. The CDR3 consists of 14 residues. Germline V gene data show CDR1 as SQVTM and CDR2 as ANQGSEA. CDR3 protein: CSVETTSFLDEQFF.

The chain carries TRBV13 and TRBJ2-2; TCRdb outputs TRBD1, but without DNA this stays unchecked. Germline CDR1 PRHDT, CDR2 FYEKMQ (reference sequence). The CDR3 totals 13 residues. CDR3 loop: CASSWGNTGELFF.

This rearrangement joins TRBV4-3 to TRBJ2-6. CDR3 length: 15 amino acids. Germline V gene lookup returns CDR1 LGHNA and CDR2 YSLEER. The CDR3 sequence is CASSQEISGANVLTF.

This clonotype counts as medium-sized by frequency. This sequence joins TRBV21-1 and TRBJ1-6. TRBV21-1 is labeled a pseudogene. The CDR3 has 15 residues. This chain's CDR3 is CANTISSSYNSPLHF.